The TCR beta chain under discussion was sequenced for a study of shared clonotypes between healthy human individuals. The germline V gene encodes CDR1 SGHDN and CDR2 FVKESK. The length of the CDR3 is 14 residues. V shed 4 bases, J shed 2 bases, and the junction held 1 base outside the gene matches. The repertoire was sequenced with immunoSEQ multiplex PCR; TCRdb's copy has only in-frame clones and lacks some. The table includes about 2.3 million clones, roughly 92% detected once. This clone has only one observation. The TCR comes from a man between 18 and 29 years old in good health. Some clones in this sample may be carry-over from other donors' samples. V gene TRBV14 combines with J gene TRBJ2-1; TRBD2 matches 8 bases. Sequenced material: naive CD4+ T cells from PBMCs. Subset of the sample: CD45RA+ positively selected. DNA of the CDR3: TGTGCCAGCAGCCGGGGACTAGCCTACAATGAGCAGTTCTTC. It yields the protein CASSRGLAYNEQFF.